The 3 T cell receptor beta chains presented below share a single source sample, sequenced in a study of cytomegalovirus exposure and HLA in healthy donors. The study ran its PCR with 60 Vbeta and 13 Jbeta primers. TCRdb keeps only in-frame clones here, not all; method: immunoSEQ multiplex PCR. The table has about 140,000 clones, over 70% seen once. The sequenced sample consisted of PBMCs. Receptors were obtained from a man aged 40-49 years in good health and CMV-seropositive.

The chain joins TRBV2 to TRBJ2-7; 9 bases line up with TRBD1. V was clipped by 3 bases and J by 1 base; unmatched bases: 7. The CDR3 covers 16 residues. Germline values: CDR1 SNHLY, CDR2 FYNNEI. The CDR3 sequence is CASSEPRDRVSYEQYF. The CDR3 region has the DNA TGTGCCAGCAGTGAGCCACGGGACAGGGTTTCCTACGAGCAGTACTTC. Using reference TRBV2 and TRBJ2-7 for the parts outside the CDR3, the full variable domain is EPEVTQTPSHQVTQMGQEVILRCVPISNHLYFYWYRQILGQKVEFLVSFYNNEISEKSEIFDDQFSVERPDGSNFTLKIRSTKLEDSAMYFCASSEPRDRVSYEQYFGPGTRLTVT.

V gene TRBV10-3 combines with J gene TRBJ1-2, with no clear D. CDR1 is ENHRY and CDR2 is SYGVKD in the germline V gene. This CDR3 is built from 14 residues. V was trimmed by 0 bases and J by 7 bases, leaving 12 bases between them. CDR3 in DNA: TGTGCCATCAGTGAGTCGACGGGGAGTGGTGGCTACACCTTC. It encodes CAISESTGSGGYTF.

V gene TRBV4-3 combines with J gene TRBJ1-1, with 7 bases aligning to TRBD1. Losses at the gene ends were 2 bases for V and 4 bases for J; bases not matched to a gene: 7. Germline V CDR1 and CDR2: LGHNA, YSLEER. This CDR3 has 15 amino acids. CDR3 in amino acids: CASSQSRTGFTEAFF. Here the CDR3 DNA reads TGCGCCAGCAGCCAATCAAGGACAGGTTTCACTGAAGCTTTCTTT.